This T cell receptor (beta chain) was identified in a study of Ad26.COV2.S vaccination and SARS-CoV-2 variants. On the study more broadly: Enrollment placed the donor in the COV1001 Ad26.COV2.S trial arm.

Treatment indicated: roughly 19 received Ad26.COV2.S at low or high dose, single or two shots; a few received placebo; per-sample allocation not given. Sampling was performed 63 days after the first vaccine or placebo injection. V dropped 0 bases and J dropped 5 bases, with 13 bases sitting between them. This CDR3 is 14 amino acids long. Germline CDR1 reads SQVTM; CDR2 reads ANQGSEA. In the case of this clone: Its antigen is not known.

Using immunoSEQ multiplex PCR, the repertoire was profiled, and TCRdb retains in-frame clones only, with some absent. The sample lists around 300,000 clones, around nine tenths seen once, with around a tenth in the top ten. Study findings and constraints: Spike-specific TCR breadth in vaccine recipients exceeded that seen in placebo recipients.

The sample consisted of peripheral blood, taken in a trial of Ad26.COV2.S vaccine versus placebo. The chain employs TRBV29-1 and TRBJ1-2; the D gene is possibly TRBD1 (5 bases). The TCR sequence derives from a person between 18 and 65 years old who received the Ad26.COV2.S COVID-19 vaccine or a placebo. The chain's CDR3 is CSVEEPREWYGYTF. CDR3 DNA: TGCAGCGTTGAAGAGCCCAGGGAATGGTATGGCTACACCTTC.